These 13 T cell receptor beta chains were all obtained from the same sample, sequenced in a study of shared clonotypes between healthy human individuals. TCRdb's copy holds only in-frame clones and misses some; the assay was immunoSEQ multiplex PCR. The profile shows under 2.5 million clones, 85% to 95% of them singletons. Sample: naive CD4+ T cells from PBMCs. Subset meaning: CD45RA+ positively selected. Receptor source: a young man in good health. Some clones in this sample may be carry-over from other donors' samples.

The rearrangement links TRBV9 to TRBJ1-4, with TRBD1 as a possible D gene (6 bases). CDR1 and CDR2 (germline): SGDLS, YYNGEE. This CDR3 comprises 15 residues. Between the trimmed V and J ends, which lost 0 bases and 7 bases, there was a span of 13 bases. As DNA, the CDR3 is TGTGCCAGCAGCGTAGCGGGGGCTCGGGGTGAAAAACTGTTTTTT. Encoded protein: CASSVAGARGEKLFF. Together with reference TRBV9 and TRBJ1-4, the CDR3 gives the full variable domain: DSGVTQTPKHLITATGQRVTLRCSPRSGDLSVYWYQQSLDQGLQFLIQYYNGEERAKGNILERFSAQQFPDLHSELNLSSLELGDSALYFCASSVAGARGEKLFFGSGTQLSVL.

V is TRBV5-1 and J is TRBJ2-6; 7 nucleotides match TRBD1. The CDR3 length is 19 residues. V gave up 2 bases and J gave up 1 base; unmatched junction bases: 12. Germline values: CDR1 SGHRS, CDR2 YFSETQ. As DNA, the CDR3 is TGCGCCAGCAGCTTACCGGGACAGAACCTACGGTCTGGGGCCAACGTCCTGACTTTC. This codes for CASSLPGQNLRSGANVLTF.

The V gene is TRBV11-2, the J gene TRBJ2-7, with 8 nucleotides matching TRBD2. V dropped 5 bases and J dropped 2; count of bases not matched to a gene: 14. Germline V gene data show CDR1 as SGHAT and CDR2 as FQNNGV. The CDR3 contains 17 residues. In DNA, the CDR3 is TGTGCCAGCAGCCCCACAGCGGGAGCTAAGGTTGCCTACGAGCAGTACTTC. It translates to CASSPTAGAKVAYEQYF.

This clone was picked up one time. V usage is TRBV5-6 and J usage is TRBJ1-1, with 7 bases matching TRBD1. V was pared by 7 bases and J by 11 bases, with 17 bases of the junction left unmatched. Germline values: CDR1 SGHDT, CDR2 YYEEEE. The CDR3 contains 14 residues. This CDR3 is CASENRGLRPEAFF. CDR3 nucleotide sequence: TGTGCCAGCGAAAACAGGGGTCTTCGACCAGAGGCTTTCTTT.

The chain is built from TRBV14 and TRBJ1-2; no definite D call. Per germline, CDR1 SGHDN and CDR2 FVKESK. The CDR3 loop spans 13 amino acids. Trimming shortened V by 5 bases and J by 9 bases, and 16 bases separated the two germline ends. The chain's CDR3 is CASSNYTSRRYTF. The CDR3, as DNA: TGTGCCAGCAGCAACTACACCAGCCGCCGCTACACCTTC. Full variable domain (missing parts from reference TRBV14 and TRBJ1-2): EAGVTQFPSHSVIEKGQTVTLRCDPISGHDNLYWYRRVMGKEIKFLLHFVKESKQDESGMPNNRFLAERTGGTYSTLKVQPAELEDSGVYFCASSNYTSRRYTFGSGTRLTVV.

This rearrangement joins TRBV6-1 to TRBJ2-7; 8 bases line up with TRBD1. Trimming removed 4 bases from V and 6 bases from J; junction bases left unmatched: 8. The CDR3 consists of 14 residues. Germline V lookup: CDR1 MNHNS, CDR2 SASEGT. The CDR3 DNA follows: TGTGCCAGCAGTGCCCGGGACAGGTGGGGCGAGCAGTACTTC. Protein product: CASSARDRWGEQYF.

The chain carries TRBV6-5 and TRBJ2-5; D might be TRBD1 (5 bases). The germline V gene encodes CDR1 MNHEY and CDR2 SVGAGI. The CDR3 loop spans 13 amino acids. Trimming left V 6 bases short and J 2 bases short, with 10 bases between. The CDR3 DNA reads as TGTGCCAGCAGCGGACAATTGCAAGAGACCCAGTACTTC. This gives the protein CASSGQLQETQYF.

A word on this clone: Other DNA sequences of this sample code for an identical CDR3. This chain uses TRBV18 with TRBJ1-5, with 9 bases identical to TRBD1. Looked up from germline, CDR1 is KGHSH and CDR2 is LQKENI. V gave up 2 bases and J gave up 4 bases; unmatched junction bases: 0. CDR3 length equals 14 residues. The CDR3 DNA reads TGTGCCAGCTCACCAGGACAGGGGAATCAGCCCCAGCATTTT. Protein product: CASSPGQGNQPQHF.

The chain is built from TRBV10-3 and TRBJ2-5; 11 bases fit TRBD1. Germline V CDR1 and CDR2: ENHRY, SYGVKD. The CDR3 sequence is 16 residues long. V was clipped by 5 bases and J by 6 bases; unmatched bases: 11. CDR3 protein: CAISQIRTGGSKTQYF. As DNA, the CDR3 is TGTGCCATCAGTCAAATTCGGACAGGGGGCTCGAAGACCCAGTACTTC.

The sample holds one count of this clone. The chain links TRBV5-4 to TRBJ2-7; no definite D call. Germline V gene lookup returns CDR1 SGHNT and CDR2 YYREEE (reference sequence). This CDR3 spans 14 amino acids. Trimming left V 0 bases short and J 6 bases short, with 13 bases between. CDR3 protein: CASSLGTRRSEQYF. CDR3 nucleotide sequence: TGTGCCAGCAGCTTGGGTACGCGGCGTTCCGAGCAGTACTTC.

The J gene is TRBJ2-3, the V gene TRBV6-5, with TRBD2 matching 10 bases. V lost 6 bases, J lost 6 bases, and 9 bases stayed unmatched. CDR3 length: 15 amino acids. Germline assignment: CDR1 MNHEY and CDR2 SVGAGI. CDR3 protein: CASRQREGPGDTQYF. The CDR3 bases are TGTGCCAGCAGACAGCGGGAGGGCCCTGGGGATACGCAGTATTTT.

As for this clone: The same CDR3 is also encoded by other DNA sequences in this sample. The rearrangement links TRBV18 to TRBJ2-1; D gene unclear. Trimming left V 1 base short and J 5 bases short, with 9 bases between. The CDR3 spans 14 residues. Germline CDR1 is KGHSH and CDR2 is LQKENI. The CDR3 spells CASSPRGGDNEQFF. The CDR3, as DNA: TGTGCCAGCTCACCACGGGGTGGGGACAATGAGCAGTTCTTC.

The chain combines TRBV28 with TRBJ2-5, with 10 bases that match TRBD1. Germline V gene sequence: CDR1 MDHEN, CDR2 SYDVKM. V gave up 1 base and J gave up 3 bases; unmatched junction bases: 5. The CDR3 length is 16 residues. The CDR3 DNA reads TGTGCCAGCAGTTTATATGTCGGGACAGGGGAAGAGACCCAGTACTTC. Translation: CASSLYVGTGEETQYF.